What follows are 19 T cell receptor beta chains derived from one specimen sequenced in a study of blood T cells in healthy people across ages. Next came a second PCR, run for about 7 to 12 cycles, which used a sample-barcoded 5' primer along with a J-beta primer mix. Each CDR3 protein is one row after TCRdb ran MiXCR on the 5' RACE reads. The sample holds 1.5 million to 2 million distinct CDR3 sequences, more than 35% seen once. The sample consisted of blood. The receptors were gathered from a human donor in good health.

This clonotype showed up just a few times. The genes are TRBV29-1 and TRBJ2-4; D may match TRBD1 or TRBD2 (5 bases each). V was trimmed by 3 bases and J by 1 base, leaving 16 bases between them. The CDR3 loop spans 16 amino acids. Germline loops: CDR1 SQVTM, CDR2 ANQGSEA. In nucleotides, the CDR3 is TGCAGCGTTGACGGGCTGTCGTGGGGGGCCAAAAACATTCAGTACTTC. Translated, it gives CSVDGLSWGAKNIQYF.

The CDR3 sequence is CASSDGASYGYTF. The CDR3 nucleotides read TGTGCCAGCAGTGATGGGGCAAGCTATGGCTACACCTTC. The J gene is TRBJ1-2, the V gene TRBV2; perhaps TRBD1 as D (5 bases). The germline V and J ends were trimmed by 3 bases and 4 bases, with 9 bases remaining between them. The CDR3 contains 13 residues. Germline values: CDR1 SNHLY, CDR2 FYNNEI.

The table lists this clonotype with a few counts. This chain joins TRBV4-2 and TRBJ1-2, with D tentatively TRBD1 (6 bases). Germline V gene lookup returns CDR1 LGHNA and CDR2 YNFKEQ. The CDR3 length is 16 residues. Trimming pared 0 bases from V and 3 bases from J, leaving 14 bases between. The CDR3 nucleotides read TGTGCCAGCAGCCAAGAAGGGGGGGCGGTCGACTATGGCTACACCTTC. Protein: CASSQEGGAVDYGYTF.

The chain recombines TRBV4-1 with TRBJ1-6, with D uncertain. Germline-derived CDR1 and CDR2 are MGHRA and YSYEKL. The V and J ends lost 1 base and 8 bases respectively, with 12 bases between them. The CDR3 loop spans 15 amino acids. In DNA form, the CDR3 reads TGCGCCAGCAGCCAAGTTTGGGTGGGAGATTCACCCCTCCACTTT. This codes for CASSQVWVGDSPLHF.

The chain joins TRBV10-3 to TRBJ2-5; possibly TRBD1 for D (6 bases). The CDR3 covers 14 residues. V lost 6 bases and J 1 base, leaving 12 bases between the germline ends. CDR1 and CDR2 from the germline V gene are ENHRY and SYGVKD. DNA for the CDR3: TGTGCCATCAGCCAAGACAGGTCCCAAGAGACCCAGTACTTC. The encoded protein is CAISQDRSQETQYF.

This clonotype has a count of ten or more. The V gene is TRBV29-1, the J gene TRBJ1-1; maybe TRBD1 (6 bases). The CDR3 runs to 11 residues. Trimming removed 3 bases at V and 8 bases at J, with 10 bases between. Per germline, CDR1 SQVTM and CDR2 ANQGSEA. In DNA form, the CDR3 reads TGCAGCGTTGAGAGGGGGGGGGAAGCTTTCTTT. It yields the protein CSVERGGEAFF. The complete variable domain, with remaining parts taken from reference TRBV29-1 and TRBJ1-1, reads SAVISQKPSRDICQRGTSLTIQCQVDSQVTMMFWYRQQPGQSLTLIATANQGSEATYESGFVIDKFPISRPNLTFSTLTVSNMSPEDSSIYLCSVERGGEAFFGQGTRLTVV.

This chain connects TRBV20-1 to TRBJ1-2; D is perhaps TRBD1 (6 bases). In germline, CDR1 is DFQATT, CDR2 SNEGSKA (reference sequence). V lost 4 bases to trimming and J lost 8 bases, with 20 bases between them. The CDR3 is 14 residues long. CDR3 region: CSATHRVKTGGYTF. CDR3 nucleotides: TGCAGTGCTACCCACAGGGTTAAGACTGGGGGCTACACCTTC.

The chain employs TRBV5-1 and TRBJ2-1; 7 nucleotides align to TRBD2. Germline V gives CDR1 SGHRS, CDR2 YFSETQ. V dropped 5 bases and J dropped 3; count of bases not matched to a gene: 8. The CDR3 is made up of 15 amino acids. The CDR3 DNA is TGCGCCAGCAGTGTTGCGGGGGATTTCTACAATGAGCAGTTCTTC. Its translation: CASSVAGDFYNEQFF.

The rearrangement uses TRBV4-3 and TRBJ2-5; D uncertain. The J call may be wrong; the DNA end is better matched by TRBJ2-7. CDR1 LGHNA and CDR2 YSLEER come from the germline V gene. The length of the CDR3 is 14 residues. The CDR3 here is CASSQTKLTYEQYF. For the CDR3, the DNA is TGCGCCAGCAGCCAGACGAAACTTACCTACGAGCAGTACTTC.

This clonotype was detected only a few times. J is TRBJ2-4 and V is TRBV4-1, with a possible D match to TRBD2 (5 bases). Germline lookup yields CDR1 MGHRA and CDR2 YSYEKL. This CDR3 contains 13 residues. V was trimmed by 0 bases and J by 13 bases, leaving 13 bases between them. The CDR3 DNA reads TGCGCCAGCAGCCAAGAACCCTATTGGGAGCAGTACTTC. This sequence encodes CASSQEPYWEQYF.

The chain uses TRBV12-5 and TRBJ2-5; 8 positions agree with TRBD1. The DNA end lines up better with TRBJ2-7; the J call may be wrong. CDR1 and CDR2 from the germline V gene are LGHNT and FRNRAP. This CDR3 is built from 15 residues. CDR3 in DNA: TGTGCTAGTGGTTTGGGGGACAGGCCTATAGGCGAGCAGTACTTC. This encodes CASGLGDRPIGEQYF.

The chain has TRBV28 and TRBJ2-3, with 8 positions matching TRBD2. In germline, CDR1 is MDHEN, CDR2 SYDVKM. The V segment lost 8 bases and the J segment 4 bases; nucleotides outside the gene matches: 8. The CDR3 consists of 14 residues. CDR3 nucleotides: TGTGCCAGCGCCGGGGGGGTGGCCCCAGATACGCAGTATTTT. This gives the protein CASAGGVAPDTQYF.

V and J are TRBV29-1 and TRBJ1-2; D perhaps matches TRBD1 (5 bases). The germline V and J ends were trimmed by 7 bases and 2 bases, with 14 bases remaining between them. Germline V gives CDR1 SQVTM, CDR2 ANQGSEA. This CDR3 is built from 13 residues. The CDR3 bases are TGCAGCGCCTCGACAGTGGCGAACTATGGCTACACCTTC. Encoded protein: CSASTVANYGYTF.

This clonotype was observed a single time. Sequence at one end of the junction differs from germline and may be a read error. CDR3 residues: CASGQPGTEQYF. The CDR3 region has the DNA TGTGCCAGCGGCCAACCTGGGACCGAGCAGTACTTC. J is TRBJ2-5 and V is TRBV3-1; D could derive from TRBD1 or TRBD2 (5 bases each). The J call may be incorrect, as the DNA end agrees better with TRBJ2-7. The CDR3 covers 12 residues. Germline values: CDR1 LGHDT, CDR2 YNNKEL (reference sequence).

The gene calls are TRBV29-1 and TRBJ2-1; TRBD2 matches at 7 bases. Germline CDR1 SQVTM, CDR2 ANQGSEA. CDR3 size: 14 residues. V trimming: 6 bases; J trimming: 2 bases; junction bases outside the gene matches: 7. The chain's CDR3 is CSVSRGVPYNEQFF. The CDR3 nucleotides read TGCAGCGTGTCTCGGGGGGTTCCCTACAATGAGCAGTTCTTC.

This clonotype was seen more than once but under ten times. The chain uses TRBV20-1 and TRBJ2-1; perhaps D is TRBD1 or TRBD2 (5 bases each). Germline V gene sequence: CDR1 DFQATT, CDR2 SNEGSKA (reference sequence). CDR3 size: 14 residues. The V and J ends lost 3 bases and 4 bases respectively, with 13 bases between them. In DNA form, the CDR3 reads TGCAGTGCTAGTACGGGACCCCAATACAATGAGCAGTTCTTC. This gives the protein CSASTGPQYNEQFF.

This clonotype was seen only a few times. Compared with germline, one end of the junction differs, possibly owing to a read error. V usage is TRBV6-4 and J usage is TRBJ2-5, with a possible D match to TRBD2 (6 bases). The germline CDR1 and CDR2 sequences are MRHNA and SNTAGT. The CDR3 has 12 amino acids. The CDR3 spells CATRTGEETRYF. The CDR3, as DNA: TGTGCCACTCGGACGGGGGAAGAGACCCGGTACTTC.

This clonotype was counted only a few times. This chain connects TRBV27 to TRBJ2-7; perhaps D is TRBD1 or TRBD2 (5 bases each). The CDR3 covers 15 residues. Trimming removed 6 bases from V and 2 bases from J, with 17 bases in between. Germline-derived CDR1 and CDR2 are MNHEY and SMNVEV (reference sequence). For the CDR3, the DNA is TGTGCCAGCAGGCCAACCGGGACGCCAACCTACGAGCAGTACTTC. It specifies CASRPTGTPTYEQYF.

The V and J genes are TRBV7-6 and TRBJ2-1; 10 bases align to TRBD2. With 2 bases clipped from V and 8 bases from J, the junction kept 6 bases outside the gene matches. CDR3 length: 15 residues. From germline, CDR1 is SGHVS and CDR2 FNYEAQ. The CDR3 protein is CASSLSGGAFDEQFF. The CDR3 bases are TGTGCCAGCAGCTTAAGCGGGGGGGCGTTTGATGAGCAGTTCTTC.